The 17 T cell receptor beta chains below all came from one sample that was sequenced in a study of regulatory T cells in long-lasting Graves disease. Arm-PCR of CDR3 regions and iRepertoire HTBI primers were the basis on which TCR beta libraries were built. Each CDR3 protein gets one entry after TCRdb re-called the multiplex PCR reads with MiXCR. This table holds 450,000 to 650,000 distinct CDR3 sequences, around 16% found once. As for time point: newly diagnosed GD, antithyroid drugs for less than 3 months. RNA extracted from PBMCs served as the sequencing template. These same records also appear under a second study, on T cells in Graves' hyperthyroidism and ophthalmopathy.

The sample consisted of peripheral blood mononuclear cells (PBMCs), taken at new diagnosis, from a patient treated with antithyroid drugs. The receptors here all came from a middle-aged woman with Graves disease.

This clonotype was detected many times. This chain links TRBV5-1 with TRBJ2-1, with D perhaps TRBD2 (5 bases). The V gene's germline CDR1 is SGHRS and CDR2 YFSETQ. The CDR3 is 15 amino acids. V was clipped by 5 bases and J by 4 bases, with 16 bases between them. The CDR3 is CASSSSGGLYNEQFF. CDR3 in DNA: TGCGCCAGCAGTTCGAGCGGTGGGCTTTACAATGAGCAGTTCTTC.

This clonotype was seen ten or more times. The chain employs TRBV5-1 and TRBJ2-7; 8 nucleotides match TRBD2. J lost 4 bases, V lost 4 bases, and 10 bases had no gene match. This CDR3 is 15 amino acids long. In germline, CDR1 is SGHRS, CDR2 YFSETQ. The DNA for the CDR3 is TGCGCCAGCAGCATCGGGCCCGGGAGGGAGTACGAGCAGTACTTC. It is translated as CASSIGPGREYEQYF.

This chain links TRBV20-1 with TRBJ1-2, with TRBD1 as a possible D gene (6 bases). Germline CDR1 DFQATT, CDR2 SNEGSKA (reference sequence). The CDR3 sequence is 11 residues long. Trimming removed 5 bases at V and 8 bases at J, with 12 bases between. The CDR3 loop is CSAGGGRGYTF. The CDR3 DNA is TGCAGTGCTGGGGGGGGGCGCGGCTACACCTTC.

This clonotype was picked up many times. The gene calls are TRBV2 and TRBJ2-7, with TRBD1 as a possible D gene (6 bases). This CDR3 is built from 13 residues. V lost 8 bases, J lost 0 bases, and 11 bases lay in between. Germline-derived CDR1 and CDR2 are SNHLY and FYNNEI. The CDR3 loop is CASGAGVSYEQYF. CDR3 coding DNA: TGTGCCAGCGGCGCAGGGGTCTCCTACGAGCAGTACTTC. Full variable domain (outside the CDR3, taken from reference TRBV2 and TRBJ2-7): EPEVTQTPSHQVTQMGQEVILRCVPISNHLYFYWYRQILGQKVEFLVSFYNNEISEKSEIFDDQFSVERPDGSNFTLKIRSTKLEDSAMYFCASGAGVSYEQYFGPGTRLTVT.

The chain employs TRBV7-2 and TRBJ1-1, with no clear D. The germline gives CDR1 SGHTA, CDR2 FQGNSA. V was clipped by 3 bases and J by 0 bases, with 8 bases between them. This CDR3 spans 14 amino acids. CDR3 bases: TGTGCCAGCAGCTTCGGGGATATGAACACTGAAGCTTTCTTT. Its translation: CASSFGDMNTEAFF. The variable domain in full, with the rest retrieved from reference TRBV7-2 and TRBJ1-1, is GAGVSQSPSNKVTEKGKDVELRCDPISGHTALYWYRQSLGQGLEFLIYFQGNSAPDKSGLPSDRFSAERTGGSVSTLTIQRTQQEDSAVYLCASSFGDMNTEAFFGQGTRLTVV.

V gene TRBV12-3 or TRBV12-4 combines with J gene TRBJ1-1, with D uncertain. Trimming cost V 0 bases and J 5 bases, with 13 bases left between them. This CDR3 contains 15 residues. The CDR3 sequence is CASSLAKRFWTEAFF. DNA of the CDR3: TGTGCCAGCAGTTTAGCTAAGAGGTTTTGGACTGAAGCTTTCTTT.

This clonotype turned up a few times. The chain recombines TRBV4-1 with TRBJ2-1, with 13 bases identical to TRBD2. The CDR3 has 16 residues. Per the germline V gene, CDR1 is MGHRA and CDR2 is YSYEKL. After removal of 4 bases from V and 4 bases from J, the junction contained 4 bases not matched to a gene. The CDR3 loop reads CASSPTSGGLYNEQFF. The CDR3 region has the DNA TGCGCCAGCAGCCCGACTAGCGGGGGGCTTTACAATGAGCAGTTCTTC.

With regard to this clonotype: Being one base from a much bigger clone, this may be a read error. The chain recombines TRBV2 with TRBJ2-3; D gene ambiguous. The CDR3 contains 14 residues. Per germline, CDR1 SNHLY and CDR2 FYNNEI. CDR3 loop: CASRNAVGTDTRYF. CDR3 in DNA: TGTGCCAGCAGGAACGCGGTTGGCACAGATACGCGGTATTTT.

The chain joins TRBV5-4 to TRBJ1-2; maybe TRBD1 (5 bases). Trimming shortened V by 4 bases and J by 1 base, and 14 bases separated the two germline ends. The length of the CDR3 is 15 residues. Germline V gene data show CDR1 as SGHNT and CDR2 as YYREEE (reference sequence). This CDR3 reads CASSRPGLSNYGYTF. The CDR3 nucleotides read TGTGCCAGCAGCAGGCCGGGACTGAGTAACTATGGCTACACCTTC.

The rearrangement uses TRBV9 and TRBJ2-1, with 9 bases aligning to TRBD2. The CDR3 contains 18 residues. Germline V gene sequence: CDR1 SGDLS, CDR2 YYNGEE. Trimming removed 0 bases from V and 1 base from J; junction bases left unmatched: 8. CDR3 amino acids: CASSVEGGGGGSYNEQFF. CDR3 sequence (DNA): TGTGCCAGCAGCGTAGAGGGTGGCGGGGGGGGTTCCTACAATGAGCAGTTCTTC.

This clonotype occurred many times. The gene calls are TRBV12-3 or TRBV12-4 and TRBJ1-1; D call uncertain. The CDR3 sequence is 12 residues long. The V end lost 1 base, the J end lost 8 bases, and 8 bases lay between the germline ends. The CDR3 reads CASSLEEGEAFF. The DNA for the CDR3 is TGTGCCAGCAGTTTAGAGGAAGGGGAAGCTTTCTTT.

This clonotype was seen repeatedly, ten times or more. The chain has TRBV12-3 or TRBV12-4 and TRBJ2-1; 7 bases fit TRBD2. The V segment lost 3 bases and the J segment 10 bases; nucleotides outside the gene matches: 0. The CDR3 totals 11 residues. The chain's CDR3 is CASSLRGEQFF. As DNA, the CDR3 is TGTGCCAGCAGTTTGCGGGGGGAGCAGTTCTTC.

This clonotype was counted a few times. The gene calls are TRBV6-5 and TRBJ2-5; D remains ambiguous. Germline V gives CDR1 MNHEY, CDR2 SVGAGI. The CDR3 sequence is 15 residues long. V lost 4 bases and J lost 3, with 15 bases in between. CDR3 protein: CASSLAPGTEETQYF. CDR3 DNA sequence: TGTGCCAGCAGTTTGGCCCCAGGAACCGAAGAGACCCAGTACTTC.

This clonotype came up many times. The chain employs TRBV5-1 and TRBJ1-1; D uncertain. Trimming removed 4 bases from V and 3 bases from J, with 10 bases in between. Germline V lookup: CDR1 SGHRS, CDR2 YFSETQ. This CDR3 has 13 amino acids. CDR3 loop: CASSPPSYTEAFF. As DNA, the CDR3 is TGCGCCAGCAGCCCCCCCAGTTACACTGAAGCTTTCTTT.

The chain joins TRBV5-1 to TRBJ1-6; TRBD1 aligns across 9 bases. The CDR3 has 15 amino acids. V dropped 5 bases and J dropped 14; count of bases not matched to a gene: 14. Germline CDR1 and CDR2: SGHRS and YFSETQ. The CDR3 spells CASRPAGTGSLALHF. CDR3 coding DNA: TGCGCCAGCAGACCAGCCGGGACAGGGTCCTTAGCCCTCCACTTT.

This chain's CDR3 is CASSYLKQGGTEAFF. Written as DNA, the CDR3 is TGTGCCAGCAGTTACCTCAAGCAAGGGGGCACTGAAGCTTTCTTT. The chain links TRBV2 to TRBJ1-1; TRBD1 is a possible D gene (6 bases). The CDR3 runs to 15 residues. Germline V lookup: CDR1 SNHLY, CDR2 FYNNEI. Between the trimmed V and J ends, which lost 5 bases and 4 bases, there was a span of 17 bases. Complete variable domain (other parts from reference TRBV2 and TRBJ1-1): EPEVTQTPSHQVTQMGQEVILRCVPISNHLYFYWYRQILGQKVEFLVSFYNNEISEKSEIFDDQFSVERPDGSNFTLKIRSTKLEDSAMYFCASSYLKQGGTEAFFGQGTRLTVV.

This clonotype was counted ten times or more. The chain combines TRBV20-1 with TRBJ1-6; tentatively, D is TRBD1 (6 bases). This CDR3 spans 16 amino acids. V lost 0 bases to trimming and J lost 9 bases, with 18 bases between them. The germline V gene has CDR1 DFQATT and CDR2 SNEGSKA (reference sequence). This CDR3 reads CSARDPIQGFGSPLHF. CDR3 bases: TGCAGTGCTAGAGATCCCATTCAGGGGTTTGGTTCACCCCTCCACTTT.